This TCR beta chain was sequenced during a study of blood T cell repertoires in COVID-19. In the authors' workflow: The assay estimated nucleated cells by amplifying reference gene primers. Profiling relied on immunoSEQ multiplex PCR, and the TCRdb table lists in-frame clones only, not all of them. The V and J calls and clone size were taken over from that table, and D and trimming were inferred from the DNA. The repertoire has roughly 320,000 clones, approximately 85% of them found once; the top ten carry roughly 7.8%. This CDR3 is 12 amino acids long. V dropped 9 bases and J dropped 1; count of bases not matched to a gene: 1. The germline V gene encodes CDR1 MNHEY and CDR2 SVGAGI.

The V call is TRBV6-5, the J call TRBJ2-3, with 7 nucleotides matching TRBD1. The TCR comes from a human donor in a cohort sampled during active COVID-19. Specimen: peripheral blood. The CDR3 sequence: CASTGGTDTQYF. The DNA for the CDR3 is TGTGCCAGTACAGGGGGCACAGATACGCAGTATTTT.